Below, 4 T cell receptor beta chains from the same sample are listed, as sequenced in a study of siplizumab effects on memory and regulatory T cells. TCRdb's copy holds only in-frame clones and misses some; the assay was immunoSEQ multiplex PCR. The profile shows 37,000 or so clones, about 89% of them singletons. Sequenced sample: naive CD4+ T cells sorted from blood. The source is a human donor in good health.

The chain couples TRBV5-1 to TRBJ2-5, with TRBD1 matching over 10 bases. The J call may be mistaken, given a closer DNA end match to TRBJ2-7. Germline CDR1 and CDR2: SGHRS and YFSETQ. This CDR3 contains 16 residues. As DNA, the CDR3 is TGCGCCAGCAGCTTGGCCCAGACAGGGGGCACCAACGAGCAGTACTTC. It is translated as CASSLAQTGGTNEQYF.

This clone was recorded only once. V is TRBV6-6 and J is TRBJ2-1, with 7 bases lining up with TRBD2. The germline V gene encodes CDR1 MNHNY and CDR2 SVGAGI (reference sequence). The trim removed 2 bases at V and 8 bases at J, leaving 12 bases unmatched. The CDR3 length is 16 residues. CDR3 in amino acids: CASSYRSGTTIDEQFF. The DNA of the CDR3 is TGTGCCAGCAGTTACAGGAGCGGGACTACCATAGATGAGCAGTTCTTC.

The rearrangement links TRBV6-5 to TRBJ2-5, with D possibly being TRBD1 or TRBD2 (5 bases each). The CDR3 spans 14 residues. The germline V and J ends were trimmed by 6 bases and 5 bases, with 16 bases remaining between them. CDR1 and CDR2 (germline): MNHEY, SVGAGI. CDR3 protein: CASRWTFSGETQYF. CDR3 coding DNA: TGTGCCAGCAGGTGGACATTTTCGGGGGAGACCCAGTACTTC.

J is TRBJ1-2 and V is TRBV6-6, with TRBD1 matching 7 bases. The germline CDR1 and CDR2 sequences are MNHNY and SVGAGI (reference sequence). The CDR3 totals 13 residues. J was trimmed by 5 bases and V by 5 bases; bases with no gene match: 5. The CDR3 sequence is CASSSQGDYGYTF. CDR3 DNA sequence: TGTGCCAGCAGTAGCCAGGGGGATTATGGCTACACCTTC.